A selection of T cell receptor beta chains follows, all from one sample in a study of blood T cell repertoires in COVID-19. The data were produced by immunoSEQ multiplex PCR, yet TCRdb's version contains in-frame clones alone and is incomplete. Among over 55,000 clones listed, approximately 92% were seen once. The sample comprised peripheral blood. These receptors originate from a man aged 60-69 years with acute or convalescent COVID-19. Each CDR3 is given with its conserved first and last residue. The D gene is left open where the match is weak. The listing skips clone size in some rows; elsewhere it reads once, few, many or a size class.

j_gene: TRBJ2-3
v_gene: TRBV28
abundance: NA
d_gene: NA
CDR3nt: TGTGCCAGCAGTCTAAACCAGCAACCGACAACGTATACGCAGTATTTT
CDR3aa: CASSLNQQPTTYTQYF

j_gene: TRBJ2-7
v_gene: TRBV5-4
abundance: NA
d_gene: TRBD2
CDR3nt: TGTGCCAGCAGCTTCCCCAAGCTAGCGGGAGGTGGCGAGCAGTACTTC
CDR3aa: CASSFPKLAGGGEQYF

j_gene: TRBJ1-2
v_gene: TRBV5-5
abundance: NA
d_gene: NA
CDR3nt: TGTGCCAGCTCCCCCACCCCAGGGAACTATGGCTACACCTTC
CDR3aa: CASSPTPGNYGYTF

j_gene: TRBJ1-2
v_gene: TRBV4-3
abundance: NA
d_gene: TRBD1
CDR3nt: TGCGCCAGCAGCCAAGAGGCGGGGACAGCTAACTATGGCTACACCTTC
CDR3aa: CASSQEAGTANYGYTF

j_gene: TRBJ1-2
v_gene: TRBV7-9
abundance: NA
d_gene: NA
CDR3nt: TGTGCCAGCAGCTTCAACAGGGAGCATAACTATGGCTACACCTTC
CDR3aa: CASSFNREHNYGYTF

j_gene: TRBJ1-1
v_gene: TRBV7-9
abundance: NA
d_gene: NA
CDR3nt: TGTGCCAGCAGCTTTGTCACCGGGGGGACTGAAGCTTTCTTT
CDR3aa: CASSFVTGGTEAFF

j_gene: TRBJ2-1
v_gene: TRBV13
abundance: NA
d_gene: NA
CDR3nt: TGTGCCAGCAGCCCCGTCGGGAGAAACCTTCACAATGAGCAGTTCTTC
CDR3aa: CASSPVGRNLHNEQFF

j_gene: TRBJ1-5
v_gene: TRBV11-2
abundance: NA
d_gene: TRBD1
CDR3nt: TGTGCCAGCAGCTACCCAGGGGGCAGGAGGAGCAATCAGCCCCAGCATTTT
CDR3aa: CASSYPGGRRSNQPQHF

j_gene: TRBJ1-4
v_gene: TRBV5-1
abundance: NA
d_gene: TRBD1
CDR3nt: TGCGCCAGCAGCAAACGGGACAGTCAAGAGGAAAAACTGTTTTTT
CDR3aa: CASSKRDSQEEKLFF

j_gene: TRBJ1-1
v_gene: TRBV5-1
abundance: NA
d_gene: TRBD1
CDR3nt: TGCGCCAGCAGCTCCCTCGGGCAGGGGGCGCGCGTAGCTTTCTTT
CDR3aa: CASSSLGQGARVAFF

j_gene: TRBJ2-2
v_gene: TRBV28
abundance: NA
d_gene: TRBD2
CDR3nt: TGTGCCAGCAGCTCCCCCTCGAAGCGGGATAACACCGGGGAGCTGTTTTTT
CDR3aa: CASSSPSKRDNTGELFF

j_gene: TRBJ2-7
v_gene: TRBV6-1
abundance: NA
d_gene: NA
CDR3nt: TGTGCCAGCAGTAGGTCTGACACACCCGAGCAGTACTTC
CDR3aa: CASSRSDTPEQYF

j_gene: TRBJ2-2
v_gene: TRBV4-3
abundance: NA
d_gene: TRBD2
CDR3nt: TGCGCCAGCAGCCAAGGGCAAGCGGGAGTTGCCGGGGAGCTGTTTTTT
CDR3aa: CASSQGQAGVAGELFF

j_gene: TRBJ1-3
v_gene: TRBV28
abundance: NA
d_gene: NA
CDR3nt: TGTGCCAGCAGTCGACCGGGACTTGAGTTTGATGAGGTCGGAAACACCATATATTTT
CDR3aa: CASSRPGLEFDEVGNTIYF

j_gene: TRBJ2-1
v_gene: TRBV14
abundance: NA
d_gene: NA
CDR3nt: TGTGCCAGCAGCCCTTCGAGGGGGTCTGACTCCTACAATGAGCAGTTCTTC
CDR3aa: CASSPSRGSDSYNEQFF

j_gene: TRBJ1-5
v_gene: TRBV7-3
abundance: NA
d_gene: NA
CDR3nt: TGTGCCAGCAGCTTAACGGAGAATCAGCCCCAGCATTTT
CDR3aa: CASSLTENQPQHF

j_gene: TRBJ1-3
v_gene: TRBV4-1
abundance: NA
d_gene: NA
CDR3nt: TGCGCCAGCAGCCAAGAGGAGGGGCGAAACACCATATATTTT
CDR3aa: CASSQEEGRNTIYF

j_gene: TRBJ2-3
v_gene: TRBV10-3
abundance: NA
d_gene: NA
CDR3nt: TGTGCCATCAGTGCAGAGCGGCGCACAGATACGCAGTATTTT
CDR3aa: CAISAERRTDTQYF

j_gene: TRBJ2-2
v_gene: TRBV5-1
abundance: NA
d_gene: NA
CDR3nt: TGCGCCAGCAGCTTGGCCGCGGGGACCGGGGAGCTGTTTTTT
CDR3aa: CASSLAAGTGELFF

j_gene: TRBJ2-3
v_gene: TRBV12-3/TRBV12-4
abundance: NA
d_gene: NA
CDR3nt: TGTGCCAGCAGCGAGGTAGATACGCAGTATTTT
CDR3aa: CASSEVDTQYF

j_gene: TRBJ2-7
v_gene: TRBV5-6
abundance: NA
d_gene: TRBD1
CDR3nt: TGTGCCAGCAGCTTGGTGGGACAGGGTAACCACGAGCAGTACTTC
CDR3aa: CASSLVGQGNHEQYF

j_gene: TRBJ1-1
v_gene: TRBV3-1/TRBV3-2
abundance: NA
d_gene: NA
CDR3nt: TGTGCCAGCAGCCAAACCGCGACTCCAAGAACTGAAGCTTTCTTT
CDR3aa: CASSQTATPRTEAFF

j_gene: TRBJ2-5
v_gene: TRBV4-2
abundance: NA
d_gene: TRBD2
CDR3nt: TGTGCCAGCAGCCAAGCCCTAGCCCTGGCGGGAGGGCTGGAGACCCAGTACTTC
CDR3aa: CASSQALALAGGLETQYF

j_gene: TRBJ1-2
v_gene: TRBV5-1
abundance: NA
d_gene: NA
CDR3nt: TGCGCCAGCAGCTATGGGGGGTCTGACGGCTACACCTTC
CDR3aa: CASSYGGSDGYTF

j_gene: TRBJ1-1
v_gene: TRBV14
abundance: NA
d_gene: NA
CDR3nt: TGTGCCAGCAGCCAAGTCGGGGACACTGAAGCTTTCTTT
CDR3aa: CASSQVGDTEAFF

j_gene: TRBJ1-2
v_gene: TRBV14
abundance: NA
d_gene: TRBD1
CDR3nt: TGTGCCAGCAGCCAAGAAAGGCCAGGGGGCCACTATGGCTACACCTTC
CDR3aa: CASSQERPGGHYGYTF

j_gene: TRBJ1-5
v_gene: TRBV6-5
abundance: few
d_gene: NA
CDR3nt: TGTGCCAGCAGGAATCAGGTGAGCAATCAGCCCCAGCATTTT
CDR3aa: CASRNQVSNQPQHF